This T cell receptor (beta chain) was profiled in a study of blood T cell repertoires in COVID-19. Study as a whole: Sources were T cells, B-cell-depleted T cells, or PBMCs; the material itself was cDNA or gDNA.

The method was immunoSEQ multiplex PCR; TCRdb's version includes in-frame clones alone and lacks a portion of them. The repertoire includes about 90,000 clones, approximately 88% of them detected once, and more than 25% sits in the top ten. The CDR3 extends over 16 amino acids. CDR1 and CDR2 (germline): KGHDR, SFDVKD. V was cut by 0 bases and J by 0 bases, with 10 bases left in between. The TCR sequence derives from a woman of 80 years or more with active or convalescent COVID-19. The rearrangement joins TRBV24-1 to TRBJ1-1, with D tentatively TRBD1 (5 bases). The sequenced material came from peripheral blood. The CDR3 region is CATSDLWSGMNTEAFF. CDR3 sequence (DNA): TGTGCCACCAGTGATTTGTGGTCAGGGATGAACACTGAAGCTTTCTTT.